These T cell receptor beta chains were read from a single sample in a study of Graves' ophthalmopathy and Graves' hyperthyroidism. In TCRdb, the multiplex PCR reads were re-called with MiXCR into one record per CDR3 protein. This table has approximately 700,000 distinct CDR3 sequences, roughly two fifths appearing once. The sample comprised peripheral blood. These receptors were taken from an adult man with Graves' ophthalmopathy. CDR3s include the opening cysteine and the closing phenylalanine or tryptophan. Fields, in order: J gene, D gene, V gene, clone size, CDR3 protein, CDR3 DNA. D genes are given only for firm matches. The size field is filled for only some rows; it gives once, few, many or a size class.

TRBJ2-7	.	TRBV12-3/TRBV12-4	many	CASSAQGSSYEQYF	TGTGCCAGCAGTGCCCAGGGGAGCTCCTACGAGCAGTACTTC
TRBJ1-2	.	TRBV19	many	CATRFNYGYTF	TGTGCCACTCGCTTTAACTATGGCTACACCTTC
TRBJ1-1	.	TRBV5-4	.	CASSLVSEAFF	TGTGCCAGCAGCTTGGTGTCGGAGGCTTTCTTT
TRBJ1-1	.	TRBV19	.	CAWSPWQGKAGNTEAFF	TGTGCCTGGAGCCCGTGGCAGGGGAAAGCGGGGAACACTGAAGCTTTCTTT
TRBJ2-7	TRBD2	TRBV7-9	.	CASSYTRDYHSYEQYF	TGTGCCAGCAGTTACACCCGGGACTACCACTCCTACGAGCAGTACTTC
TRBJ2-5	.	TRBV11-2	many	CASSSPRGQKTQYF	TGTGCCAGCAGCTCGCCCAGGGGTCAAAAGACCCAGTACTTC
TRBJ1-2	TRBD1	TRBV12-3/TRBV12-4	.	CASSLVPGGSLLGGYTF	TGTGCCAGCAGTTTAGTGCCAGGGGGATCGTTGTTGGGTGGCTACACCTTC
TRBJ1-2	.	TRBV29-1	.	CSVGLTYGYTF	TGCAGCGTTGGACTGACTTATGGCTACACCTTC
TRBJ1-1	TRBD1	TRBV29-1	many	CSVYGSGTANMNTEAFF	TGCAGCGTTTATGGCTCCGGGACAGCTAACATGAACACTGAAGCTTTCTTT
TRBJ1-2	TRBD1	TRBV7-2	.	CASSPTTGVNYGYTF	TGTGCCAGCAGCCCGACAACAGGGGTTAACTATGGCTACACCTTC
TRBJ2-2	TRBD2	TRBV7-8	.	CASSSTSGTGELFF	TGTGCCAGCAGTTCGACTAGCGGGACCGGGGAGCTGTTTTTT
TRBJ1-1	.	TRBV11-1	.	CASSVEEGYLNTEAFF	TGTGCCAGCAGCGTTGAGGAGGGTTACTTGAACACTGAAGCTTTCTTT
TRBJ1-1	.	TRBV10-3	.	CAISFFGAGGATEALF	TGTGCCATCAGTTTCTTCGGTGCGGGAGGGGCGACTGAAGCTCTCTTT
TRBJ2-5	TRBD2	TRBV7-2	.	CASSHDRTSEETQYF	TGTGCCAGCAGCCACGACCGGACTAGCGAGGAGACCCAGTACTTC
TRBJ2-2	.	TRBV5-6	few	CASSPNGGGANTGELFF	TGTGCCAGCAGTCCCAATGGGGGTGGAGCGAACACCGGGGAGCTGTTTTTT
TRBJ1-2	.	TRBV27	few	CASSQGDGTSYGYTF	TGTGCCAGCAGCCAAGGGGACGGGACCTCCTATGGCTACACCTTC
TRBJ1-1	.	TRBV27	few	CASSSSPWGTEAFF	TGTGCCAGCAGTTCAAGCCCTTGGGGCACTGAAGCTTTCTTT
TRBJ2-4	.	TRBV20-1	.	CSARDGGPAKNIQYF	TGCAGTGCTAGAGATGGTGGGCCAGCCAAAAACATTCAGTACTTC
TRBJ1-5	TRBD1	TRBV29-1	many	CSVVDRVDQPQHF	TGCAGCGTTGTGGACAGGGTGGATCAGCCCCAGCATTTT
TRBJ1-3	.	TRBV5-8	.	CASSLGAFGPSGNTIYF	TGTGCCAGCAGCTTGGGTGCATTCGGTCCCTCTGGAAACACCATATATTTT
TRBJ1-2	TRBD1	TRBV6-6	many	CASTLSDRRTSYGYTF	TGTGCCAGCACCTTGTCGGACAGGAGGACCAGCTATGGCTACACCTTC
TRBJ2-7	TRBD1	TRBV9	.	CASTPGQGASYEQYF	TGTGCCAGCACCCCGGGACAGGGGGCTTCCTACGAGCAGTACTTC
TRBJ1-4	.	TRBV24-1	many	CATSDGSRRNEKLFF	TGTGCCACCAGTGATGGGTCAAGGAGAAATGAAAAACTGTTTTTT
TRBJ2-5	.	TRBV6-1	few	CASSFGTGHQETQYF	TGTGCCAGCAGTTTTGGAACAGGGCACCAAGAGACCCAGTACTTC
TRBJ2-2	TRBD2	TRBV9	once	CASSTTTSGGQNTGELFF	TGTGCCAGCAGCACAACGACTAGCGGGGGCCAGAACACCGGGGAGCTGTTTTTT
TRBJ1-5	.	TRBV29-1	.	CSCHDISHQPQHF	TGCAGCTGCCACGACATCTCTCATCAGCCCCAGCATTTT
TRBJ2-5	.	TRBV12-3/TRBV12-4	few	CASGLVSLYSKETQYF	TGTGCTAGTGGTTTGGTATCCCTATACAGTAAAGAGACCCAGTACTTC
TRBJ1-5	TRBD1	TRBV10-3	few	CASMVQGDGKPQHF	TGTGCCAGCATGGTACAGGGGGATGGGAAGCCCCAGCATTTT
TRBJ1-3	.	TRBV15	many	CATSPEGRNTIYF	TGTGCCACCAGCCCGGAAGGACGAAACACCATATATTTT
TRBJ1-6	.	TRBV9	few	CASSAPATGSYNSPLHF	TGTGCCAGCAGCGCCCCTGCGACAGGCTCCTATAATTCACCCCTCCACTTT
TRBJ1-1	.	TRBV2	many	CASRSYEAFF	TGTGCCAGCAGGAGCTATGAAGCTTTCTTT
TRBJ1-5	.	TRBV2	many	CASSPRAYNQPQHF	TGTGCCAGCAGTCCACGGGCCTACAATCAGCCCCAGCATTTT
TRBJ2-7	TRBD1	TRBV2	.	CASSEETGGGYEQYF	TGTGCCAGCAGTGAAGAGACAGGGGGGGGATACGAGCAGTACTTC
TRBJ1-5	.	TRBV24-1	once	CATSDLAGNEHF	TGTGCCACCAGTGATTTGGCAGGTAATGAGCATTTT
TRBJ1-5	.	TRBV19	.	CASYERYGQPQHF	TGTGCCAGTTACGAGAGGTACGGTCAGCCCCAGCATTTT
TRBJ1-1	.	TRBV7-2	few	CASSLGRLGEGATEAFF	TGTGCCAGCAGCTTAGGTCGCTTGGGGGAGGGCGCCACTGAAGCTTTCTTT
TRBJ1-1	.	TRBV25-1	many	CASSEGRGVNTEAFF	TGTGCCAGCAGTGAAGGTCGTGGGGTGAACACTGAAGCTTTCTTT
TRBJ2-2	TRBD1	TRBV7-2	.	CASSHRTGNTGELFF	TGCGCCAGCAGCCACCGGACAGGGAACACCGGGGAGCTGTTTTTT
TRBJ1-1	.	TRBV6-5	many	CASSYLRGNTEAFF	TGTGCCAGCAGTTACCTGCGGGGAAACACTGAAGCTTTCTTT
TRBJ2-5	.	TRBV29-1	many	CSVLQRETQYF	TGCAGCGTCCTTCAAAGGGAGACCCAGTACTTC
TRBJ2-2	TRBD2	TRBV14	many	CASSQGLRESGELFF	TGTGCCAGCAGCCAAGGCTTGCGGGAGAGCGGGGAGCTGTTTTTT
TRBJ2-7	TRBD2	TRBV2	many	CASTGGGYEQYF	TGTGCCAGCACTGGGGGGGGCTACGAGCAGTACTTC
TRBJ1-2	.	TRBV10-3	.	CAISESWEDGCGYTF	TGTGCCATCAGTGAGTCGTGGGAAGATGGCTGTGGCTACACCTTC
TRBJ2-7	.	TRBV14	.	CASSPTLQDNYEQYF	TGTGCCAGCAGCCCGACCCTTCAAGACAACTACGAGCAGTACTTC
TRBJ1-2	TRBD1	TRBV29-1	.	CSVTTGANYGYTF	TGCAGCGTCACGACAGGGGCTAACTATGGCTACACCTTC
TRBJ1-1	.	TRBV5-8	many	CASSGGSAEAFF	TGTGCCAGCAGCGGCGGGAGCGCTGAAGCTTTCTTT
TRBJ1-5	.	TRBV15	.	CATSSFGGEEQPQHF	TGTGCCACCAGCAGCTTTGGTGGGGAGGAGCAGCCCCAGCATTTT
TRBJ2-7	TRBD2	TRBV20-1	.	CSALRRGAPREQYF	TGCAGTGCTCTTAGGCGGGGGGCGCCGAGGGAGCAGTACTTC
TRBJ1-1	TRBD1	TRBV19	many	CASTTGRTEAFF	TGTGCCAGCACGACAGGGCGCACTGAAGCTTTCTTT
TRBJ1-5	.	TRBV7-2	many	CASSLDSHNQPQHF	TGTGCCAGCAGCTTAGACAGTCACAATCAGCCCCAGCATTTT
TRBJ2-7	.	TRBV4-1	few	CASSLRYEFSYEQYF	TGCGCCAGCAGCCTTCGGTACGAATTCTCCTACGAGCAGTACTTC